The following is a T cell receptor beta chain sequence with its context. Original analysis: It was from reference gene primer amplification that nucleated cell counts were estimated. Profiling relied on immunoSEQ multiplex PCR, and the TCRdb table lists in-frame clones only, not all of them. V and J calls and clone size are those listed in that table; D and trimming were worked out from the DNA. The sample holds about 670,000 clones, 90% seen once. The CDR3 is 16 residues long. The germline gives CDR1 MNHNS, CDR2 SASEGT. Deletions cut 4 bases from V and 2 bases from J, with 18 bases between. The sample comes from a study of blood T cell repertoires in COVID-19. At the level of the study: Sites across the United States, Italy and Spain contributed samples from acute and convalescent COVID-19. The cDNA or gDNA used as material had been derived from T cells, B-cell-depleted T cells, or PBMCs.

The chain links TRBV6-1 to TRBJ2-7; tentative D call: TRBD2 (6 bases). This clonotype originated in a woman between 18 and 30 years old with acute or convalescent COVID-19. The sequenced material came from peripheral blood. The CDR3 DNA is TGTGCCAGCAGTGGGGTCACCCTCGGGAGCGCCTACGAGCAGTACTTC. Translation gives CASSGVTLGSAYEQYF.